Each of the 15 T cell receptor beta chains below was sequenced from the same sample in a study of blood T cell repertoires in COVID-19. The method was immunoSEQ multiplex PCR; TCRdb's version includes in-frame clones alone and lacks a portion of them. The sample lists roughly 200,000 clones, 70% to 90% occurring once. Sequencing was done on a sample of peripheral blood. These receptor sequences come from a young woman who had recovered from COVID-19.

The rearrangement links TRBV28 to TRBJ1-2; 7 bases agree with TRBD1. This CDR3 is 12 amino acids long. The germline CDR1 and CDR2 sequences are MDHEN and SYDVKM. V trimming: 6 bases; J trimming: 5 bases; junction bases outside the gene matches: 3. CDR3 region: CASRTGEYGYTF. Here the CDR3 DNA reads TGTGCCAGCAGAACAGGGGAGTATGGCTACACCTTC.

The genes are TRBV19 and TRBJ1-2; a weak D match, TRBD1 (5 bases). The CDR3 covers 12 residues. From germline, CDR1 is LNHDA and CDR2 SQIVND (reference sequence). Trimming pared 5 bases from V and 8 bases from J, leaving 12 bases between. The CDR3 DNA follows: TGTGCCAGTAGTCCAGGGAGGATCGGCTACACCTTC. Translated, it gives CASSPGRIGYTF. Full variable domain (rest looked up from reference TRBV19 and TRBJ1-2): DGGITQSPKYLFRKEGQNVTLSCEQNLNHDAMYWYRQDPGQGLRLIYYSQIVNDFQKGDIAEGYSVSREKKESFPLTVTSAQKNPTAFYLCASSPGRIGYTFGSGTRLTVV.

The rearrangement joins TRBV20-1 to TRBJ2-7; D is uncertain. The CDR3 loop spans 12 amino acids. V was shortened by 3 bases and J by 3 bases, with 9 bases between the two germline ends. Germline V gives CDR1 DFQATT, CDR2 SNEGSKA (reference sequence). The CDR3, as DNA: TGCAGTGCTAGTGGCAGGAACTACGAGCAGTACTTC. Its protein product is CSASGRNYEQYF.

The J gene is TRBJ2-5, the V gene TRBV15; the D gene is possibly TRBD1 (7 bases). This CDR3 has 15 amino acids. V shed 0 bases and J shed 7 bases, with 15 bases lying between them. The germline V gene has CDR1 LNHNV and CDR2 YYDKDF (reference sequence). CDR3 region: CATSRERGLGGTQYF. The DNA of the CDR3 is TGTGCCACCAGCAGAGAGAGGGGGCTGGGGGGGACCCAGTACTTC.

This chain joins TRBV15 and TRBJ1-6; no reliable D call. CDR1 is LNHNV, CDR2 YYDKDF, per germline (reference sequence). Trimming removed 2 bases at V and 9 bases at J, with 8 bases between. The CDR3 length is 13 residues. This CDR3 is CATSRRYGSPLHF. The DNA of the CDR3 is TGTGCCACCAGCAGACGTTACGGTTCACCCCTCCACTTT.

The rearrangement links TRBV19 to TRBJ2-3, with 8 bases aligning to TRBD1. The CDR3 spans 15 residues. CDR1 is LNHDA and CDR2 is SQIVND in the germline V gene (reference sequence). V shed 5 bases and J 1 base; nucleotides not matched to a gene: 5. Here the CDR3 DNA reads TGTGCCAGTAGTCAAGTGGACAGGGGCACAGATACGCAGTATTTT. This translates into CASSQVDRGTDTQYF. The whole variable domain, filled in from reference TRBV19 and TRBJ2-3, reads DGGITQSPKYLFRKEGQNVTLSCEQNLNHDAMYWYRQDPGQGLRLIYYSQIVNDFQKGDIAEGYSVSREKKESFPLTVTSAQKNPTAFYLCASSQVDRGTDTQYFGPGTRLTVL.

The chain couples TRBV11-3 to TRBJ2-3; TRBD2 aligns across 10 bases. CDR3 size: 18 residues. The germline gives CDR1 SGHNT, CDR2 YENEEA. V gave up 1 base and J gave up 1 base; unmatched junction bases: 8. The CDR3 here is CASSLGSGRAGGTDTQYF. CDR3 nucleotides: TGTGCCAGCAGCTTAGGAAGCGGGAGGGCCGGGGGCACAGATACGCAGTATTTT.

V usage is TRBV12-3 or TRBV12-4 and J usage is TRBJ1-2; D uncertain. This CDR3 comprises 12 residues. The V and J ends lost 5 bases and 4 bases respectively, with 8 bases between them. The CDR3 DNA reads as TGTGCCAGCAGTCCGGGATTCTATGGCTACACCTTC. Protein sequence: CASSPGFYGYTF.

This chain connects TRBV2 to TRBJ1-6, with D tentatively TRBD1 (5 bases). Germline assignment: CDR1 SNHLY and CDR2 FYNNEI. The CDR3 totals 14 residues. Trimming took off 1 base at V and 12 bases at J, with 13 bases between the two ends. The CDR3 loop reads CASSEDRFSKPLHF. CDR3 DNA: TGTGCCAGCAGTGAAGACAGGTTCTCTAAACCCCTCCACTTT.

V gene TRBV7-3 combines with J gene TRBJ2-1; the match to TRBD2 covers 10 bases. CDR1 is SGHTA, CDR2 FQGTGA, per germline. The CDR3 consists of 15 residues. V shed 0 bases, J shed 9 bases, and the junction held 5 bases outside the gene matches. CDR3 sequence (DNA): TGTGCCAGCAGCTTAACTCTAGCGGGAGTACCTGAGCAGTTCTTC. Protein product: CASSLTLAGVPEQFF.

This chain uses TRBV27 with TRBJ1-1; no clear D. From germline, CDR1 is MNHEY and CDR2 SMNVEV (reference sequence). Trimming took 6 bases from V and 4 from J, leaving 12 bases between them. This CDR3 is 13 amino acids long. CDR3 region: CASRKTPSTEAFF. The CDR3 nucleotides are TGTGCCAGCAGAAAGACACCCTCCACTGAAGCTTTCTTT.

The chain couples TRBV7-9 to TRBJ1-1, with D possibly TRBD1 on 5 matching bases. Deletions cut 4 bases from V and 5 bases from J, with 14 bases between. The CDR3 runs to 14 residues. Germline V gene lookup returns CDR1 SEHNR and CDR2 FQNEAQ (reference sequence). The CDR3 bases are TGTGCCAGCAGCTATGTTACCCGGGGGACTGAAGCTTTCTTT. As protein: CASSYVTRGTEAFF.

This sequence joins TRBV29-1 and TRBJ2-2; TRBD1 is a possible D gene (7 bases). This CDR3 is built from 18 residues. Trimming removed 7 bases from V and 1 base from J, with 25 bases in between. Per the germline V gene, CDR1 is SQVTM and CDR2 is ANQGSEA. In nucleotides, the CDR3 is TGCAGCGCCCGAGAGGGCGCCAGGGGGGCTGAGAACACCGGGGAGCTGTTTTTT. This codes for CSAREGARGAENTGELFF.

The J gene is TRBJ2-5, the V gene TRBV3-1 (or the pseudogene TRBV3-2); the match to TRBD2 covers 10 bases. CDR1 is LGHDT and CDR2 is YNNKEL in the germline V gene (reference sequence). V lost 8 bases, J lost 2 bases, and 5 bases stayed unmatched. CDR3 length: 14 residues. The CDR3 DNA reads TGTGCCAGCCGGACTAGCGGTTTGCAAGAGACCCAGTACTTC. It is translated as CASRTSGLQETQYF.

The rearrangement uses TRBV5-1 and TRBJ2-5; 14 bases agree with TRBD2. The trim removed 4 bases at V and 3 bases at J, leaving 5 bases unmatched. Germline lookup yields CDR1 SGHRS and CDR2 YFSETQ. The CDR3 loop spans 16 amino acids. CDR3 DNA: TGCGCCAGCAGCACGGGACTAGCGGGAGAGAAAGAGACCCAGTACTTC. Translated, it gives CASSTGLAGEKETQYF.